The T cell receptor beta chain under discussion was sequenced for a study of blood T cells in healthy people across ages. A second PCR, run for roughly 7 to 12 cycles, used a sample-barcoded 5' primer plus a J-beta primer mix. TCRdb redid the calling of the 5' RACE reads with MiXCR, one entry per CDR3 protein. The sample has some 940,000 distinct CDR3 sequences, roughly 29% seen once. Total RNA amounts of at least 5.5 micrograms were extracted per sample. This CDR3 is built from 13 residues. Trimming took off 3 bases at V and 0 bases at J, with 5 bases between the two ends. The germline V gene has CDR1 MDHEN and CDR2 SYDVKM. The same data also contributed to another study, on T cells of mothers and their children. From that paper: Detection yielded no persistent microchimeric T cell clones.

The chain is built from TRBV28 and TRBJ1-1, with D unclear. The TCR sequence derives from a woman in her forties in good health. Sequenced: blood. The chain's CDR3 is CASSFRLNTEAFF. CDR3 coding DNA: TGTGCCAGCAGTTTTAGATTGAACACTGAAGCTTTCTTT.